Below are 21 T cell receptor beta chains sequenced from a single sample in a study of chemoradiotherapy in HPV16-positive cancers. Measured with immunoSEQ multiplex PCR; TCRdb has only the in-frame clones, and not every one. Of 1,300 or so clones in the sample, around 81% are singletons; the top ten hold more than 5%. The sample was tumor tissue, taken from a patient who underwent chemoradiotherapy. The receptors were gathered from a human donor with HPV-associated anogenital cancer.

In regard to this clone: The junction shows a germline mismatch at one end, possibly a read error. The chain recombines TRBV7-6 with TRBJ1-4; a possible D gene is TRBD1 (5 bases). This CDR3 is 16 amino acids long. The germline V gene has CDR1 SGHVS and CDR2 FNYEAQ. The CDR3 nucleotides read TGTGCCAGCAGCTTAGAGAAGGGGTCAACAAATGAAAAACTGTTTTTT. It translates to CASSLEKGSTNEKLFF.

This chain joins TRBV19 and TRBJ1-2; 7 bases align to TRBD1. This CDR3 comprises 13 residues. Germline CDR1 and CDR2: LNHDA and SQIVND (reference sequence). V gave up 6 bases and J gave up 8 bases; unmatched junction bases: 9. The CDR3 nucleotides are TGTGCCAGTAGACATGACAGGGCGGAGGGCTACACCTTC. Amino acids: CASRHDRAEGYTF.

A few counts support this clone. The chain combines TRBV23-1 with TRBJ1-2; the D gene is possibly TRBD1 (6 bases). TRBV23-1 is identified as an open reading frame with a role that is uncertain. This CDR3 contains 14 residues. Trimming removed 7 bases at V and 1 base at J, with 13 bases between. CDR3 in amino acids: CASKGDRINYGYTF. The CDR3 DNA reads TGCGCCAGCAAGGGGGACCGTATTAACTATGGCTACACCTTC.

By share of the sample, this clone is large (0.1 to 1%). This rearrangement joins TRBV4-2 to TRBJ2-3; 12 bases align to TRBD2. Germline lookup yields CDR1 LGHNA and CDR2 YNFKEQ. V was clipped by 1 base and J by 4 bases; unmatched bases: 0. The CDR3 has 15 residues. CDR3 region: CASSQASGGADTQYF. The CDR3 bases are TGTGCCAGCAGCCAAGCTAGCGGGGGGGCAGATACGCAGTATTTT.

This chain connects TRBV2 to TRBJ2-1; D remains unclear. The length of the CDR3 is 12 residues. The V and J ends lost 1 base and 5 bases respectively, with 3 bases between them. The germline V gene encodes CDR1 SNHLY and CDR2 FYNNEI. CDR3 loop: CASSEVDNEQFF. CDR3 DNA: TGTGCCAGCAGTGAAGTGGACAATGAGCAGTTCTTC.

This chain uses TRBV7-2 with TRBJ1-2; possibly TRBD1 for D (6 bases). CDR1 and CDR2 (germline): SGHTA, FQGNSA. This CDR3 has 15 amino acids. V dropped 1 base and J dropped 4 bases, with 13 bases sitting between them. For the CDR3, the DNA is TGTGCCAGCAGCTTAGAGGGGGGGGCACCCTATGGCTACACCTTC. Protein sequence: CASSLEGGAPYGYTF.

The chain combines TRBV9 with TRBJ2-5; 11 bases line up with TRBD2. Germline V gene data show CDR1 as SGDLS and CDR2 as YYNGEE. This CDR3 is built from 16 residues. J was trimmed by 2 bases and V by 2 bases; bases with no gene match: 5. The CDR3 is CASSVGTSGTQETQYF. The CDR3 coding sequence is TGTGCCAGCAGCGTGGGGACTAGCGGAACTCAAGAGACCCAGTACTTC.

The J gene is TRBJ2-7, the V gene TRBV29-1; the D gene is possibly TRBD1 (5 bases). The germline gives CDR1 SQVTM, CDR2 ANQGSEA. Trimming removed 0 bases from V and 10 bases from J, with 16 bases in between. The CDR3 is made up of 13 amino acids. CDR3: CSVEDSSRRAQYF. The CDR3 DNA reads TGCAGCGTTGAAGATTCCTCTCGCAGGGCCCAGTACTTC.

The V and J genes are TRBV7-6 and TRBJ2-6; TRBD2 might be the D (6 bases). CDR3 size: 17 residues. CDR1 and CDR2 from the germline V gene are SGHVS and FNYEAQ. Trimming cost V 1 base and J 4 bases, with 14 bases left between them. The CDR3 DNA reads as TGTGCCAGCAGCTTAGTGGAGGGACCAGAGGGGGCCAACGTCCTGACTTTC. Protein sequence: CASSLVEGPEGANVLTF.

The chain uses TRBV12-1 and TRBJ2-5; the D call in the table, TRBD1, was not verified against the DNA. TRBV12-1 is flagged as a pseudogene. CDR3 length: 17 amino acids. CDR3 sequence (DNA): TGTGCCAGCAGCTGCGACCGGGACAGACATACTCAAGAGACCCAGTACTTC. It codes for CASSCDRDRHTQETQYF.

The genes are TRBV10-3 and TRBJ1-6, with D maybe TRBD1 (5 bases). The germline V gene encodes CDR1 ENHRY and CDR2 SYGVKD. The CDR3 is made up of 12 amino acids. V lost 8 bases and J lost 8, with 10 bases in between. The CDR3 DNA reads TGTGCCATCGGGGGTGTGGATTCACCCCTCCACTTT. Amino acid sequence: CAIGGVDSPLHF.

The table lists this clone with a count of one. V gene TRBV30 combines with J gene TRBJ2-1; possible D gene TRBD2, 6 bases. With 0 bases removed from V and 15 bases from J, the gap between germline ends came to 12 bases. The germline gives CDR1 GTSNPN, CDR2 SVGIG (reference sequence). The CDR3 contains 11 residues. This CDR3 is CAWSVRREWFF. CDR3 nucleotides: TGTGCCTGGAGTGTTAGGAGGGAATGGTTCTTC.

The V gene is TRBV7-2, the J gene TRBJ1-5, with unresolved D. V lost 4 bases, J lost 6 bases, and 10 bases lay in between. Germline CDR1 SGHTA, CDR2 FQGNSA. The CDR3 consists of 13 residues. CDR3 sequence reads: CASSSLIGQPQHF. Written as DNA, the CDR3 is TGTGCCAGCAGCTCCTTAATCGGTCAGCCCCAGCATTTT.

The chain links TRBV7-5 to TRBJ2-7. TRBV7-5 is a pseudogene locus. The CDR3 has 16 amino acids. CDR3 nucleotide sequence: TGTGCCAGAAGCTCGCGTCATAGGGACCGCGCCTACGAGCAGTACTTC. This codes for CARSSRHRDRAYEQYF.

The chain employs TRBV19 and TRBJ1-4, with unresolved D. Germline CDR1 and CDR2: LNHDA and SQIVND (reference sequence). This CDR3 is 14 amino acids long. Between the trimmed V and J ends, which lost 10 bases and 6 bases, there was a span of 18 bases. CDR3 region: CATSGGWEDEKLFF. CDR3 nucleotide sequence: TGTGCCACCTCGGGAGGGTGGGAGGATGAAAAACTGTTTTTT.

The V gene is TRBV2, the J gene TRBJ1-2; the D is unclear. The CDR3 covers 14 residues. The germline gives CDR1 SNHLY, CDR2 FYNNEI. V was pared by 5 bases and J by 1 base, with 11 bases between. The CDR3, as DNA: TGTGCCAGCAGTTCCGAAGGCCTTAACTATGGCTACACCTTC. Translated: CASSSEGLNYGYTF.

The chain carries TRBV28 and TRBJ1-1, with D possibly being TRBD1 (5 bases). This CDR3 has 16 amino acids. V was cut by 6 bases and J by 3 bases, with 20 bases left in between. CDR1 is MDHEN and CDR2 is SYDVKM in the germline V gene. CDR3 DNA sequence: TGTGCCAGCAGCCCTTGGGTAGGACAATCAGACACTGAAGCTTTCTTT. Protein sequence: CASSPWVGQSDTEAFF. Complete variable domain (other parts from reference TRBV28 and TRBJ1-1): DVKVTQSSRYLVKRTGEKVFLECVQDMDHENMFWYRQDPGLGLRLIYFSYDVKMKEKGDIPEGYSVSREKKERFSLILESASTNQTSMYLCASSPWVGQSDTEAFFGQGTRLTVV.

CDR3 DNA: TGTGCCAGCAGTGAACCCCCAGATCGCGGACACACCATATATTTT. It codes for CASSEPPDRGHTIYF. This chain connects TRBV6-1 to TRBJ1-3, with D unclear. From germline, CDR1 is MNHNS and CDR2 SASEGT. The ends were cut back, 2 bases at V and 8 bases at J, with 16 bases in the middle. The CDR3 is made up of 15 amino acids.

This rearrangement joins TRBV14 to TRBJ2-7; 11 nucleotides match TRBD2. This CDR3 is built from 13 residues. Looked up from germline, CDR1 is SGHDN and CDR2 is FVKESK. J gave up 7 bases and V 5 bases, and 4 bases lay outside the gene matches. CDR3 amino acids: CASSASGRTEQYV. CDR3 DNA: TGTGCCAGCAGCGCTAGCGGGAGGACTGAGCAGTACGTC.

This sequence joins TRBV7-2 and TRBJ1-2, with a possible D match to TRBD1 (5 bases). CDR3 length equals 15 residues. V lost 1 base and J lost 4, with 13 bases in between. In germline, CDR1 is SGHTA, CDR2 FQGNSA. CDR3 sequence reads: CASSLGGGISYGYTF. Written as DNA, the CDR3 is TGTGCCAGCAGCTTAGGTGGGGGGATCAGCTATGGCTACACCTTC.

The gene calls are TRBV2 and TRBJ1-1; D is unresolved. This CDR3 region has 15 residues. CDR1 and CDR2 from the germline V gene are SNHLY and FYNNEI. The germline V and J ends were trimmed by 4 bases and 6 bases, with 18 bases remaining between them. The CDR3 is CASSVPTTKESEAFF. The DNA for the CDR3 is TGTGCCAGCAGTGTCCCAACAACAAAGGAGTCTGAAGCTTTCTTT.